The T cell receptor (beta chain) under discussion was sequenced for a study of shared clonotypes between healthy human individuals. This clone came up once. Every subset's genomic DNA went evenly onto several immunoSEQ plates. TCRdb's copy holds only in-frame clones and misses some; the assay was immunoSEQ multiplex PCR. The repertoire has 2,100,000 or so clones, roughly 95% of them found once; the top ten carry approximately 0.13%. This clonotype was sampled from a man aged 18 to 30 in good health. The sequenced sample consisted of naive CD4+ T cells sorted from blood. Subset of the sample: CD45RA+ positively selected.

CDR3 in DNA: TGTGCCAGCAGTTTTCGTGGGAACCCCTACAATGAGCAGTTCTTC. It translates to CASSFRGNPYNEQFF. The genes are TRBV27 and TRBJ2-1; unclear D gene. Germline V gives CDR1 MNHEY, CDR2 SMNVEV (reference sequence). The CDR3 is 15 amino acids. The V end lost 3 bases, the J end lost 2 bases, and 11 bases lay between the germline ends.